These 32 T cell receptor beta chains originate from one sample sequenced in a study of blood T cell repertoires in COVID-19. Assay used: immunoSEQ multiplex PCR; TCRdb lists only in-frame clones, some missing. The table lists more than 95,000 clones, about 86% of them singletons. The sequencing sample was made of peripheral blood. The source is an elderly woman with active or convalescent COVID-19.

A single count supports this clone. This chain connects TRBV24-1 to TRBJ2-1; tentative D call: TRBD2 (5 bases). This CDR3 spans 13 amino acids. Germline V gene data show CDR1 as KGHDR and CDR2 as SFDVKD. The V end was cut by 4 bases, the J end by 11 bases, with 14 bases between. CDR3 loop: CATSDPLRGQQFF. As DNA, the CDR3 is TGTGCCACCAGTGACCCCTTACGCGGGCAGCAGTTCTTC.

The chain combines TRBV24-1 with TRBJ1-1; TRBD1 agrees at 8 bases. The CDR3 has 15 amino acids. Germline trimming cut 5 bases from V and 8 bases from J; bases unmatched to any gene: 12. Germline loops: CDR1 KGHDR, CDR2 SFDVKD. This chain's CDR3 is CATSVNGTGSEEAFF. DNA for the CDR3: TGTGCCACCAGTGTTAATGGGACAGGTTCTGAGGAAGCTTTCTTT.

On this clone: The same CDR3 also results from other DNA sequences found in this sample. This chain links TRBV28 with TRBJ2-5; D gene ambiguous. Germline values: CDR1 MDHEN, CDR2 SYDVKM. The CDR3 runs 15 residues. Between the trimmed V and J ends, which lost 2 bases and 1 base, there was a span of 11 bases. CDR3 sequence reads: CASSLGGGLQETQYF. CDR3 nucleotides: TGTGCCAGCAGTTTAGGTGGCGGTCTCCAAGAGACCCAGTACTTC.

The genes are TRBV19 and TRBJ1-5, with 9 nucleotides matching TRBD1. V shed 6 bases, J shed 6 bases, and the junction held 9 bases outside the gene matches. Germline CDR1 is LNHDA and CDR2 is SQIVND (reference sequence). CDR3 size: 15 residues. CDR3 nucleotides: TGTGCCAGTAGGGACCCGGGACAGGGTTCTCAGCCCCAGCATTTT. Protein: CASRDPGQGSQPQHF.

The rearrangement links TRBV5-1 to TRBJ2-3; TRBD2 matches 10 bases. The CDR3 length is 16 residues. Germline-derived CDR1 and CDR2 are SGHRS and YFSETQ. V shed 0 bases, J shed 5 bases, and the junction held 6 bases outside the gene matches. The CDR3 DNA reads as TGCGCCAGCAGCTTGGTCAGCGGGGGGGCAGGAGATACGCAGTATTTT. Its translation is CASSLVSGGAGDTQYF.

The V gene is TRBV6-5, the J gene TRBJ1-1, with D tentatively TRBD1 (6 bases). Trimming shortened V by 6 bases and J by 4 bases, and 12 bases separated the two germline ends. This CDR3 region has 13 residues. Germline CDR1 reads MNHEY; CDR2 reads SVGAGI. CDR3 coding DNA: TGTGCCAGCAGATTTGACAGGAGCACTGAAGCTTTCTTT. Its protein product is CASRFDRSTEAFF.

This clone has only one observation. J is TRBJ1-5 and V is TRBV7-9, with D maybe TRBD1 (6 bases). This CDR3 is 15 amino acids long. CDR1 is SEHNR, CDR2 FQNEAQ, per germline (reference sequence). V was clipped by 1 base and J by 2 bases, with 9 bases between them. CDR3 sequence: CASSLVSGGNQPQHF. DNA of the CDR3: TGTGCCAGCAGCTTAGTATCAGGGGGCAATCAGCCCCAGCATTTT.

J is TRBJ1-4 and V is TRBV9, with a weak D call TRBD1 (5 bases). Germline lookup yields CDR1 SGDLS and CDR2 YYNGEE. The CDR3 consists of 18 residues. Trimming took 0 bases from V and 6 from J, leaving 21 bases between them. The CDR3 coding sequence is TGTGCCAGCAGCGTAGCCGTCGGATCCCGCGGAGGGGATGAAAAACTGTTTTTT. Its translation is CASSVAVGSRGGDEKLFF.

The chain has TRBV21-1 and TRBJ1-1; the D call in the table, TRBD1, was not verified against the DNA. TRBV21-1 is flagged as a pseudogene. CDR3 length: 15 residues. The CDR3, as DNA: TGTGCCAGCAGTAAACCGGGACAGGGGAACACTGAAGCTTTCTTT. Protein sequence: CASSKPGQGNTEAFF.

The rearrangement links TRBV6-2 or TRBV6-3 to TRBJ2-7, with D possibly matching TRBD1 (5 bases). Per the germline V gene, CDR1 is MNHEY and CDR2 is SVGEGT. The CDR3 sequence is 17 residues long. Trimming left V 0 bases short and J 4 bases short, with 19 bases between. The CDR3 sequence: CASSYSILRQGQYEQYF. In nucleotides, the CDR3 is TGTGCCAGCAGTTACTCGATTCTCCGGCAGGGCCAGTACGAGCAGTACTTC.

The rearrangement uses TRBV12-3 or TRBV12-4 and TRBJ1-1; 8 bases align to TRBD1. This CDR3 spans 12 amino acids. V lost 1 base and J lost 11; bases outside the gene matches: 3. The CDR3 region is CASSLGTGSAFF. The CDR3, as DNA: TGTGCCAGCAGTTTAGGGACAGGGTCGGCTTTCTTT.

The chain's CDR3 is CASSSPGLAGDYLNYNEQFF. The CDR3 DNA sequence: TGTGCCAGCAGCTCTCCGGGACTAGCGGGGGACTACCTAAACTACAATGAGCAGTTCTTC. The genes are TRBV2 and TRBJ2-1, with 14 bases that match TRBD2. V trimming: 6 bases; J trimming: 3 bases; junction bases outside the gene matches: 16. The CDR3 length is 20 residues. Germline loops: CDR1 SNHLY, CDR2 FYNNEI.

This chain joins TRBV7-2 and TRBJ1-5, with D possibly being TRBD1 (5 bases). The V end was cut by 1 base, the J end by 0 bases, with 7 bases between. In germline, CDR1 is SGHTA, CDR2 FQGNSA. The CDR3 consists of 15 residues. The CDR3 bases are TGTGCCAGCAGCTTAGTAGACAGTAGCAATCAGCCCCAGCATTTT. Encoded protein: CASSLVDSSNQPQHF.

The chain carries TRBV5-5 and TRBJ2-7; 7 nucleotides match TRBD1. Germline lookup yields CDR1 SGHKS and CDR2 YYEKEE (reference sequence). This CDR3 is built from 14 residues. Trimming cost V 2 bases and J 3 bases; bases outside gene matches: 5. CDR3 coding DNA: TGTGCCAGCAGCTTTAGACAGGGTGGCTACGAGCAGTACTTC. Protein: CASSFRQGGYEQYF. The variable domain in full, completed from reference TRBV5-5 and TRBJ2-7, reads DAGVTQSPTHLIKTRGQQVTLRCSPISGHKSVSWYQQVLGQGPQFIFQYYEKEERGRGNFPDRFSARQFPNYSSELNVNALLLGDSALYLCASSFRQGGYEQYFGPGTRLTVT.

The chain couples TRBV5-1 to TRBJ1-3; 9 nucleotides line up with TRBD1. Germline CDR1 reads SGHRS; CDR2 reads YFSETQ. Trimming removed 0 bases from V and 4 bases from J; junction bases left unmatched: 5. This CDR3 region has 16 residues. The CDR3 nucleotides are TGCGCCAGCAGCTTGGAGGGACAGGGCGGCGGAAACACCATATATTTT. Its translation is CASSLEGQGGGNTIYF.

V and J are TRBV6-5 and TRBJ2-1, with 11 nucleotides matching TRBD1. This CDR3 contains 13 residues. Germline V gives CDR1 MNHEY, CDR2 SVGAGI. The ends lost 7 bases at V and 10 bases at J; junction bases unmatched: 6. The DNA for the CDR3 is TGTGCCAGCACGGGACAGGGGGTAGGGGAGCAGTTCTTC. This encodes CASTGQGVGEQFF.

The chain links TRBV30 to TRBJ2-7; 11 nucleotides line up with TRBD2. This CDR3 spans 15 amino acids. With 2 bases clipped from V and 5 bases from J, the junction kept 8 bases outside the gene matches. CDR1 is GTSNPN, CDR2 SVGIG, per germline (reference sequence). The CDR3 nucleotides read TGTGCCTGGAGTTCCGGGACTAGCGGTAGAAACGAGCAGTACTTC. It specifies CAWSSGTSGRNEQYF.

This chain joins TRBV5-1 and TRBJ1-4, with TRBD1 identical over 9 bases. V lost 3 bases, J lost 6 bases, and 3 bases stayed unmatched. This CDR3 contains 14 residues. CDR1 is SGHRS and CDR2 is YFSETQ in the germline V gene. The CDR3 here is CASSSTGGDEKLFF. CDR3 sequence (DNA): TGCGCCAGCAGCTCGACAGGGGGGGATGAAAAACTGTTTTTT.

This clone has just one count. This chain uses TRBV11-2 with TRBJ1-4, with TRBD1 as a possible D gene (5 bases). V was clipped by 0 bases and J by 5 bases, with 19 bases between them. The germline V gene encodes CDR1 SGHAT and CDR2 FQNNGV. There are 18 residues in the CDR3. CDR3: CASSLDRRRPGGNEKLFF. The CDR3 nucleotides read TGTGCCAGCAGCTTAGATAGACGCAGGCCGGGGGGAAATGAAAAACTGTTTTTT.

This chain joins TRBV29-1 and TRBJ2-7, with D maybe TRBD1 (5 bases). CDR3 length: 13 amino acids. V dropped 2 bases and J dropped 5 bases, with 13 bases sitting between them. Germline CDR1 is SQVTM and CDR2 is ANQGSEA. The CDR3 region has the DNA TGCAGCGTTGAACAAGACAGTCATGACGAGCAGTACTTC. Translation: CSVEQDSHDEQYF.

The rearrangement links TRBV7-2 to TRBJ1-2; 9 bases line up with TRBD1. CDR3 length: 15 amino acids. Losses at the gene ends were 3 bases for V and 5 bases for J; bases not matched to a gene: 7. The germline V gene has CDR1 SGHTA and CDR2 FQGNSA. CDR3 sequence (DNA): TGTGCCAGCAGCTTTTACGGCGGACAGGGGTATGGCTACACCTTC. Its translation: CASSFYGGQGYGYTF.

The CDR3 loop reads CASSRGTSLPGELFF. The CDR3 bases are TGTGCCAGCAGCCGCGGGACTAGCCTTCCCGGGGAGCTGTTTTTT. This sequence joins TRBV2 and TRBJ2-2, with TRBD2 matching 9 bases. The CDR3 contains 15 residues. Germline V gene data show CDR1 as SNHLY and CDR2 as FYNNEI. V was clipped by 6 bases and J by 6 bases; unmatched bases: 8.

The chain is built from TRBV28 and TRBJ1-1; 8 positions match TRBD1. The CDR3 consists of 14 residues. Germline CDR1 is MDHEN and CDR2 is SYDVKM. V shed 7 bases and J 3 bases; nucleotides not matched to a gene: 7. CDR3 DNA: TGTGCCAGCAATCAGGGGGCTAGGTACACTGAAGCTTTCTTT. It encodes CASNQGARYTEAFF.

This clone was counted a few times. Other nucleotide sequences in the sample specify the same CDR3. V usage is TRBV7-2 and J usage is TRBJ2-2, with 9 bases fitting TRBD2. Germline CDR1 reads SGHTA; CDR2 reads FQGNSA. J gave up 4 bases and V 1 base, and 13 bases lay outside the gene matches. The CDR3 is 19 residues long. CDR3 DNA: TGTGCCAGCAGCTTAGAAAGATGGCGCGGGGGGGCAAGCACCGGGGAGCTGTTTTTT. It specifies CASSLERWRGGASTGELFF.

This clone was recorded a few times. The chain joins TRBV2 to TRBJ1-5, with D tentatively TRBD1 (5 bases). V was cut by 6 bases and J by 4 bases, with 10 bases left in between. CDR1 and CDR2 from the germline V gene are SNHLY and FYNNEI. The CDR3 has 13 residues. The CDR3 is CASSRQPNQPQHF. DNA for the CDR3: TGTGCCAGCAGCCGACAGCCGAATCAGCCCCAGCATTTT.

The CDR3 loop is CASSEGIQGARQPQHF. Here the CDR3 DNA reads TGCGCCAGCAGCGAAGGGATACAGGGGGCGCGGCAGCCCCAGCATTTT. The genes are TRBV4-1 and TRBJ1-5; 9 bases line up with TRBD1. CDR1 and CDR2 (germline): MGHRA, YSYEKL. V lost 5 bases to trimming and J lost 7 bases; unmatched junction nucleotides: 12. CDR3 size: 16 residues.

V and J are TRBV5-1 and TRBJ1-1, with D possibly TRBD1 on 5 matching bases. Germline assignment: CDR1 SGHRS and CDR2 YFSETQ. Trimming took off 1 base at V and 1 base at J, with 8 bases between the two ends. The CDR3 has 14 amino acids. The CDR3 region has the DNA TGCGCCAGCAGCTTGTATACAGGGAACACTGAAGCTTTCTTT. This codes for CASSLYTGNTEAFF.

The CDR3, as DNA: TGTGCCAGCAGTGAAGGGCAGGGGTTTACATCCCAGTACTTC. Translating gives CASSEGQGFTSQYF. The V and J genes are TRBV2 and TRBJ2-5, with TRBD1 as a possible D gene (6 bases). Trimming pared 1 base from V and 9 bases from J, leaving 15 bases between. This CDR3 has 14 residues. CDR1 is SNHLY and CDR2 is FYNNEI in the germline V gene.

The V gene is TRBV7-3, the J gene TRBJ2-1; a possible D gene is TRBD2 (5 bases). Germline values: CDR1 SGHTA, CDR2 FQGTGA. The V and J ends lost 2 bases and 6 bases respectively, with 8 bases between them. The CDR3 length is 13 residues. CDR3 nucleotides: TGTGCCAGCAGCTTAGGAAGCGGCAATGAGCAGTTCTTC. Its translation: CASSLGSGNEQFF.

This chain joins TRBV4-3 and TRBJ2-7, with 8 bases aligning to TRBD2. Germline V gene data show CDR1 as LGHNA and CDR2 as YSLEER. The V segment lost 4 bases and the J segment 0 bases; nucleotides outside the gene matches: 2. The CDR3 covers 14 residues. DNA of the CDR3: TGCGCCAGCAGCCCGGGGGGGAGCTCCTACGAGCAGTACTTC. This gives the protein CASSPGGSSYEQYF.

The V and J genes are TRBV6-5 and TRBJ1-1; 7 nucleotides line up with TRBD1. CDR1 and CDR2 (germline): MNHEY, SVGAGI. The CDR3 is 13 amino acids. V shed 8 bases and J 0 bases; nucleotides not matched to a gene: 3. The CDR3 sequence is CASAGTVNTEAFF. The CDR3, as DNA: TGTGCCAGCGCCGGGACAGTGAACACTGAAGCTTTCTTT.

This sequence joins TRBV5-1 and TRBJ2-5; 9 nucleotides align to TRBD1. The CDR3 is made up of 16 amino acids. The trim removed 0 bases at V and 2 bases at J, leaving 5 bases unmatched. In germline, CDR1 is SGHRS, CDR2 YFSETQ. CDR3 amino acids: CASSLGPGTGQETQYF. CDR3 bases: TGCGCCAGCAGCTTGGGGCCCGGGACAGGGCAAGAGACCCAGTACTTC.